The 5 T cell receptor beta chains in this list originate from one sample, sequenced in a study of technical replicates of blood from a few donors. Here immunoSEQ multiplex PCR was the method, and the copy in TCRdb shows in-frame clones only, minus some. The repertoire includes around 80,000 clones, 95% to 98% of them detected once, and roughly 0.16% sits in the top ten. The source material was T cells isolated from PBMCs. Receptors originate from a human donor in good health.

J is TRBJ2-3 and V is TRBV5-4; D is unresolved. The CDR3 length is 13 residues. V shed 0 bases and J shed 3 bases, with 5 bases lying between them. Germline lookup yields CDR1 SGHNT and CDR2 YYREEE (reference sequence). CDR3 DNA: TGTGCCAGCAGCTTGGACTCAACAGATACGCAGTATTTT. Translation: CASSLDSTDTQYF. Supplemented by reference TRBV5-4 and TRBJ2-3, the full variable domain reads ETGVTQSPTHLIKTRGQQVTLRCSSQSGHNTVSWYQQALGQGPQFIFQYYREEENGRGNFPPRFSGLQFPNYSSELNVNALELDDSALYLCASSLDSTDTQYFGPGTRLTVL.

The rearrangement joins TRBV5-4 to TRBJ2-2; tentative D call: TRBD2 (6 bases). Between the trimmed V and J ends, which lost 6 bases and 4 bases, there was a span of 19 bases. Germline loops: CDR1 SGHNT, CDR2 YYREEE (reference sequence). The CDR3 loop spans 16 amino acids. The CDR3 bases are TGTGCCAGCACTCTCCAGGAGGGGAGACCCACCGGGGAGCTGTTTTTT. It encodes CASTLQEGRPTGELFF. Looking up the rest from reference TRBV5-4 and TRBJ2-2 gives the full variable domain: ETGVTQSPTHLIKTRGQQVTLRCSSQSGHNTVSWYQQALGQGPQFIFQYYREEENGRGNFPPRFSGLQFPNYSSELNVNALELDDSALYLCASTLQEGRPTGELFFGEGSRLTVL.

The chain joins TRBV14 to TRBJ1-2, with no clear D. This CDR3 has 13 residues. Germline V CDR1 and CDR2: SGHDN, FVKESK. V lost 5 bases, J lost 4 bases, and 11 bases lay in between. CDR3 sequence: CASSAVLLYGYTF. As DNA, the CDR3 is TGTGCCAGCAGCGCGGTACTCCTCTATGGCTACACCTTC.

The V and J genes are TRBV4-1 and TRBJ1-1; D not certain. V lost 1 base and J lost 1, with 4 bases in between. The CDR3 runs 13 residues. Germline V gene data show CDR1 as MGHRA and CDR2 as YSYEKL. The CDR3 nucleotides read TGCGCCAGCAGCCAAGTCCAGAACACTGAAGCTTTCTTT. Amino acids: CASSQVQNTEAFF.

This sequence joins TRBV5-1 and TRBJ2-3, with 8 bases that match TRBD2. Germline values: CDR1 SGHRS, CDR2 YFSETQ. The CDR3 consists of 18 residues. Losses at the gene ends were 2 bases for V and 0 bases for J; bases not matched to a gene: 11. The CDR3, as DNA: TGCGCCAGCAGCTTATTTCATCCTAGCGGGCCGAGCACAGATACGCAGTATTTT. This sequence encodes CASSLFHPSGPSTDTQYF.